Listed here are 20 T cell receptor beta chains from one sample, sequenced in a study of CD8+ T cells in alopecia areata. Following extraction, RNA underwent reverse transcription to cDNA, which served as the sequencing template. Profiled with immunoSEQ multiplex PCR; TCRdb holds only in-frame clones, not every one. The sample is made up of more than 250,000 clones, none counted only once. Researchers sorted pooled cutaneous lymph node cells on the basis of CD4, CD8alpha, NKG2D, NKG2ACE and other markers. Sequencing was performed on CD4+ T cells sorted from a lymph node. All receptors derive from a C3H/HeJ mouse with alopecia areata. Strain haplotype at MHC: H2-k.

This clone has just a few counts. Gene names and germline refer to mouse. The read stops 4 residues short of the end of the CDR3; the missing end is completed from the germline J gene. This rearrangement joins TRBV13-1 to TRBJ2-3; 8 nucleotides line up with TRBD2. Losses at the gene ends were 0 bases for V and 0 bases for J; bases not matched to a gene: 6. This CDR3 has 17 amino acids. CDR1 NSHNY and CDR2 SYGAGN come from the germline V gene. The part of the CDR3 DNA that was read is TGTGCCAGCAGTGATGCGGCTGGGGGGTCTAGTGCAGAA. Protein product: CASSDAAGGSSAE. The complete CDR3 reads CASSDAAGGSSAETLYF.

As concerns this clone: Gene labels here are mouse ones. From the germline J gene comes the end of the CDR3, since the read stops 4 residues before it. The chain links TRBV13-3 to TRBJ1-1; no definite D call. Trimming took 3 bases from V and 0 from J, leaving 6 bases between them. Germline V gene data show CDR1 as NNHDY and CDR2 as SYVADS. This CDR3 region has 13 residues. Here the CDR3 reads CASSGLANTEVFF. The sequenced part of the CDR3 DNA is TGTGCCAGCAGTGGACTCGCAAACACA.

This clone was seen a handful of times. The gene names given are mouse names. The read is 3 residues too short to cover the CDR3 end, so that end is filled in from the germline J gene. The chain uses TRBV13-2 and TRBJ1-6, with 8 positions matching TRBD1. TRBJ1-6 is classed as an ORF, of uncertain function. The CDR3 has 16 residues. CDR1 is NNHNN, CDR2 SYGAGS, per germline (reference sequence). Trimming cost V 2 bases and J 0 bases; bases outside gene matches: 1. The sequenced CDR3 bases are TGTGCCAGCGGTGAAGACAGGGGTTCCTATAATTCGCCC. Encoded protein: CASGEDRGSYNSP. From start to end, the CDR3 is CASGEDRGSYNSPLYF.

There are a few counts of this clone. Genes here carry mouse names. The CDR3 end is not reached by the read, which stops 4 residues before it; the germline J gene fills it in. V is TRBV17 and J is TRBJ2-7, with 10 bases that match TRBD2. The V gene end was trimmed by 6 bases and the J gene end by 0 bases; junction bases not matched to a gene: 5. Germline V gene data show CDR1 as MNHDT and CDR2 as YYDKIL. The CDR3 contains 15 residues. The sequenced CDR3 bases are TGTGCTAGCAGAAAACTGGGGGGGAGCTCCTAT. Residues: CASRKLGGSSY. In full, the CDR3 reads CASRKLGGSSYEQYF.

A few counts support this clone. The gene names here belong to mouse. Coverage ceases 3 residues before the CDR3 finishes, and the germline J gene fills in the end. The chain has TRBV5 and TRBJ1-6, with D uncertain. TRBJ1-6 counts as an open reading frame of uncertain function. The CDR3 is made up of 14 amino acids. Germline loops: CDR1 LGHNA, CDR2 YNLKQL (reference sequence). V lost 0 bases to trimming and J lost 8 bases, with 8 bases between them. The sequenced part of the CDR3 DNA is TGTGCCAGCAGCCAAGATCCGAAGGATTCGCCC. Protein: CASSQDPKDSP. The complete CDR3 reads CASSQDPKDSPLYF.

A remark on this clone: Mouse germline and gene names are used. With the read ending 4 residues before the CDR3 end, the germline J gene is used to fill in that end. The J gene is TRBJ2-3, the V gene TRBV1; 11 bases line up with TRBD2. This CDR3 has 15 residues. The V gene's germline CDR1 is NSQYPW and CDR2 LRSPGD (reference sequence). J was trimmed by 3 bases and V by 5 bases; bases with no gene match: 4. The part of the CDR3 DNA that was read is TGCACCTGCAGTACCGGGACTGGGGGCGCAGAA. Translating it yields CTCSTGTGGAE. The entire CDR3 protein is CTCSTGTGGAETLYF.

This clone was observed a handful of times. Gene names and germline refer to mouse. The sequence runs out 4 residues before the end of the CDR3; the remainder is reconstructed from the germline J gene. This chain uses TRBV1 with TRBJ2-1; D not certain. The CDR3 has 11 residues. CDR1 and CDR2 from the germline V gene are NSQYPW and LRSPGD (reference sequence). The sequenced part of the CDR3 DNA is TGCACCTGCAGTGCCTGGGCT. This codes for CTCSAWA. The entire CDR3 sequence reads CTCSAWAEQFF.

To note about this clone: Mouse gene names apply. The sequenced fragment ends 4 residues before the CDR3 boundary, so the rest is inferred from the germline J gene. V gene TRBV13-3 combines with J gene TRBJ1-2; D gene ambiguous. V lost 5 bases to trimming and J lost 0 bases, with 11 bases between them. Germline CDR1 reads NNHDY; CDR2 reads SYVADS. This CDR3 region has 14 residues. The sequenced CDR3 bases are TGTGCCAGCAGAGAGACAAATGCAAACTCC. This sequence encodes CASRETNANS. The whole CDR3 protein is CASRETNANSDYTF.

To note about this clone: The genes and germline here are from mouse. Read sequence stops 4 residues before the CDR3 end, and the germline J gene provides the missing end. The J gene is TRBJ2-2, the V gene TRBV13-1; TRBD1 agrees at 7 bases. The germline CDR1 and CDR2 sequences are NSHNY and SYGAGN. Germline trimming cut 6 bases from V and 0 bases from J; bases unmatched to any gene: 5. This CDR3 comprises 15 residues. The CDR3 reads CASTPGQTNTGQLYF. CDR3 bases read: TGTGCCAGCACCCCGGGACAGACAAACACCGGG.

This clone was seen more than once but under ten times. Germline and genes here are mouse. The read terminates 4 residues before the CDR3 end, so the remaining end is supplied by the germline J gene. The gene calls are TRBV17 and TRBJ2-4, with D hard to call. CDR3 length: 14 residues. Germline CDR1 reads MNHDT; CDR2 reads YYDKIL. The ends were cut back, 1 base at V and 0 bases at J, with 5 bases in the middle. The CDR3 reads CASSRARSQNTLYF. CDR3 DNA, as far as it was read: TGTGCTAGCAGTAGAGCTCGTAGTCAAAAC.

This clone was detected a few times. The gene names given are mouse names. The CDR3 end lies 3 residues beyond the end of the read and is filled in from the germline J gene. This rearrangement joins TRBV13-1 to TRBJ1-6, with 9 positions matching TRBD1. TRBJ1-6 is filed as an ORF, its function uncertain. The junction had 1 base not matched to a gene; V was cut back by 4 bases and J by 5 bases. The germline V gene encodes CDR1 NSHNY and CDR2 SYGAGN. The CDR3 is made up of 14 amino acids. The CDR3 region is CASSRDRDNSPLYF. CDR3 bases read: TGTGCCAGCAGTCGGGACAGGGATAATTCGCCC.

Concerning this clone itself: The listed genes are named as in mouse. The read terminates 4 residues before the CDR3 end, so the remaining end is supplied by the germline J gene. V usage is TRBV17 and J usage is TRBJ1-1, with a possible D match to TRBD1 (5 bases). CDR3 size: 11 residues. The V gene's germline CDR1 is MNHDT and CDR2 YYDKIL. The DNA read from the CDR3 is TGTGCTAGCAGTGGACAAACA. Its protein product is CASSGQT. The whole CDR3 sequence reads CASSGQTEVFF.

In the case of this clone: Germline and genes here are mouse. The CDR3 extends 4 residues past the end of the read, so its final part is completed from the germline J gene. This sequence joins TRBV19 and TRBJ2-2; perhaps TRBD1 as D (6 bases). This CDR3 has 12 amino acids. Germline assignment: CDR1 FNHDT and CDR2 SITEND (reference sequence). Here the CDR3 reads CASSIRGGQLYF. The covered CDR3 bases are TGTGCCAGCAGCATCAGGGGCGGG.

Ten or more counts support this clone. Mouse germline and gene names are used. The observed sequence ends 4 residues before the CDR3 terminus, with the missing tail filled in from the germline J gene. The chain has TRBV1 and TRBJ2-5, with D hard to call. The CDR3 is 13 residues long. From germline, CDR1 is NSQYPW and CDR2 LRSPGD (reference sequence). With 0 bases removed from V and 3 bases from J, the gap between germline ends came to 4 bases. CDR3: CTCSADGQDTQYF. The CDR3 bases that were read are TGCACCTGCAGTGCAGATGGTCAAGAC.

This clone turned up a few times. Genes and germline come from the mouse. The read terminates 4 residues before the CDR3 end, so the remaining end is supplied by the germline J gene. Other DNA sequences of this sample code for an identical CDR3. The V gene is TRBV19, the J gene TRBJ2-3; maybe TRBD1 (5 bases). This CDR3 has 15 amino acids. In germline, CDR1 is FNHDT, CDR2 SITEND (reference sequence). Trimming cost V 2 bases and J 0 bases, with 10 bases left between them. The sequenced part of the CDR3 DNA is TGTGCCAGCAGTATTAGCAGGGCTAGTGCAGAA. It translates to CASSISRASAE. The full CDR3 reads CASSISRASAETLYF. Variable domain in full (rest from reference TRBV19 and TRBJ2-3): GGIITQTPKFLIGQEGQKLTLKCQQNFNHDTMYWYRQDSGKGLRLIYYSITENDLQKGDLSEGYDASREKKSSFSLTVTSAQKNEMAVFLCASSISRASAETLYFGSGTRLTVL.

About this clone: Gene and germline names: mouse. The CDR3 loop reads CASSLYRDRGNTEVFF. CDR3 DNA (partial): TGTGCCAGCAGTCTTTACCGGGACAGGGGAAACACA. The V and J genes are TRBV19 and TRBJ1-1, with 10 bases fitting TRBD1. The read terminates 4 residues before the CDR3 end, so the remaining end is supplied by the germline J gene. The CDR3 totals 16 residues. CDR1 and CDR2 from the germline V gene are FNHDT and SITEND (reference sequence). The V gene end was trimmed by 4 bases and the J gene end by 1 base; junction bases not matched to a gene: 7.

Only a few counts were recorded for this clone. Gene names are the mouse ones. The read ends 4 residues early relative to the CDR3; the germline J gene fills the gap. The chain combines TRBV13-2 with TRBJ1-2, with D tentatively TRBD1 (6 bases). The V gene lost 3 bases and the J gene lost 1 base, with 10 bases spanning the gap. Germline-derived CDR1 and CDR2 are NNHNN and SYGAGS (reference sequence). The CDR3 has 14 residues. CDR3 protein: CASGAGTRNSDYTF. CDR3 DNA, as far as it was read: TGTGCCAGCGGTGCGGGGACAAGAAACTCC.

Remarks on this clone: Any gene name here is a mouse gene name. The sequence runs out 4 residues before the end of the CDR3; the remainder is reconstructed from the germline J gene. The chain couples TRBV19 to TRBJ2-1; the match to TRBD1 covers 10 bases. CDR3 length: 15 residues. From germline, CDR1 is FNHDT and CDR2 SITEND (reference sequence). V lost 0 bases and J lost 4; bases outside the gene matches: 1. The CDR3 bases that were read are TGTGCCAGCAGTATAGGGGACAGGGGTTATGCT. Amino acid sequence: CASSIGDRGYA. The complete CDR3 protein is CASSIGDRGYAEQFF.

A remark on this clone: Mouse gene names apply. Read sequence stops 4 residues before the CDR3 end, and the germline J gene provides the missing end. The rearrangement joins TRBV1 to TRBJ1-2; 7 nucleotides match TRBD1. Per the germline V gene, CDR1 is NSQYPW and CDR2 is LRSPGD (reference sequence). The CDR3 extends over 16 amino acids. V was pared by 3 bases and J by 2 bases, with 9 bases of the junction left unmatched. Partial CDR3 DNA: TGCACCTGCAGTGCGATCGACAGGGAGAGGAACTCC. Translation: CTCSAIDRERNS. The full-length CDR3 reads as CTCSAIDRERNSDYTF. Together with reference TRBV1 and TRBJ1-2, the CDR3 gives the full variable domain: VTLLEQNPRWRLVPRGQAVNLRCILKNSQYPWMSWYQQDLQKQLQWLFTLRSPGDKEVKSLPGADYLATRVTDTELRLQVANMSQGRTLYCTCSAIDRERNSDYTFGSGTRLLVI.

Comment on this clone: Gene names are the mouse ones. The sequence runs out 4 residues before the end of the CDR3; the remainder is reconstructed from the germline J gene. The V gene is TRBV29, the J gene TRBJ2-7; 7 bases agree with TRBD1. V was clipped by 6 bases and J by 3 bases; unmatched bases: 2. Germline V CDR1 and CDR2: MSHET, SYDVDS. The CDR3 sequence is 12 residues long. The sequenced CDR3 bases are TGTGCTAGCAGCCGGGACAGCTAT. It codes for CASSRDSY. The entire CDR3 is CASSRDSYEQYF.